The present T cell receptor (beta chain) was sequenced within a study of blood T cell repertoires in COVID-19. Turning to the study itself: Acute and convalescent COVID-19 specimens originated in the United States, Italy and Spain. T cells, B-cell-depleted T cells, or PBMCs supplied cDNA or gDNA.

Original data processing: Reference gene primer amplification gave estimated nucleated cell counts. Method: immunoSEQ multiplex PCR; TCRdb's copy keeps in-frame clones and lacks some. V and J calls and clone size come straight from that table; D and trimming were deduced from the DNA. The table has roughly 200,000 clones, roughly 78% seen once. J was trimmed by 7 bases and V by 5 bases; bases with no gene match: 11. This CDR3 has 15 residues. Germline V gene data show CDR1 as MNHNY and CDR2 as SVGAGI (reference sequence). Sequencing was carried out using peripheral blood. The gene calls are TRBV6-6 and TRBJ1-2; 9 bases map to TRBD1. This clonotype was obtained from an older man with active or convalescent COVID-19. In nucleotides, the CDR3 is TGTGCCAGCAGTATCCAACCTGGGACAGGGCCTGGCTACACCTTC. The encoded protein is CASSIQPGTGPGYTF.